The next 27 T cell receptor beta chains were all read from a single sample in a study of cytotoxic CD8 clonotypes in ibrutinib-treated CLL. Repertoires were generated with immunoSEQ multiplex PCR, while TCRdb's copy carries only in-frame clones and drops some. The repertoire has over 120,000 clones, about 70% of them found once; the top ten carry 5.1%. The sample here was PBMCs, taken after 24 months of ibrutinib treatment. All receptors come from a human donor with chronic lymphocytic leukemia.

This clone was counted ten times or more. The V gene is TRBV30, the J gene TRBJ1-5; 8 bases map to TRBD1. With V trimmed by 2 bases and J by 7 bases, 4 bases remained unmatched. The CDR3 runs 13 residues. The germline V gene has CDR1 GTSNPN and CDR2 SVGIG (reference sequence). In DNA form, the CDR3 reads TGTGCCTGGAGTCAGGGGGCTGGGCAGCCCCAGCATTTT. Its protein is CAWSQGAGQPQHF.

The chain recombines TRBV6-1 with TRBJ2-5; tentative D call: TRBD1 (5 bases). CDR3 size: 14 residues. V was trimmed by 5 bases and J by 1 base, leaving 11 bases between them. Germline V gene sequence: CDR1 MNHNS, CDR2 SASEGT. The CDR3, as DNA: TGTGCCAGCAGTCCGCGACAGCCCCAAGAGACCCAGTACTTC. Its protein is CASSPRQPQETQYF.

The gene calls are TRBV7-3 and TRBJ2-3, with D perhaps given as TRBD1 or TRBD2 (5 bases each). Germline CDR1 is SGHTA and CDR2 is FQGTGA. With 3 bases removed from V and 1 base from J, the gap between germline ends came to 11 bases. This CDR3 contains 15 residues. CDR3 sequence: CASSLGGGRTDTQYF. The CDR3 DNA sequence: TGTGCCAGCAGCTTGGGTGGGGGTCGCACAGATACGCAGTATTTT.

V gene TRBV5-4 combines with J gene TRBJ2-5, with a possible D match to TRBD2 (5 bases). This CDR3 is 14 amino acids long. Germline CDR1 and CDR2: SGHNT and YYREEE (reference sequence). V lost 3 bases and J 0 bases, leaving 9 bases between the germline ends. The CDR3 DNA sequence: TGTGCCAGCAGCTGGTCGGGGAACCAAGAGACCCAGTACTTC. It translates to CASSWSGNQETQYF.

This chain joins TRBV6-5 and TRBJ1-1, with 8 bases lining up with TRBD1. The CDR3 is made up of 14 amino acids. Trimming cost V 6 bases and J 0 bases; bases outside gene matches: 3. CDR1 is MNHEY and CDR2 is SVGAGI in the germline V gene. The CDR3 spells CASSKDRVNTEAFF. CDR3 coding DNA: TGTGCCAGCAGCAAGGACAGGGTGAACACTGAAGCTTTCTTT.

This chain connects TRBV19 to TRBJ1-5; D uncertain. Germline CDR1 and CDR2: LNHDA and SQIVND (reference sequence). The CDR3 is 15 residues long. V dropped 0 bases and J dropped 3 bases, with 9 bases sitting between them. The DNA for the CDR3 is TGTGCCAGTAGTATAGATCCTGGCTTCAATCAGCCCCAGCATTTT. As protein: CASSIDPGFNQPQHF.

This rearrangement joins TRBV7-2 to TRBJ2-3; 10 nucleotides agree with TRBD2. The germline V gene encodes CDR1 SGHTA and CDR2 FQGNSA. V trimming: 5 bases; J trimming: 8 bases; junction bases outside the gene matches: 13. CDR3 length: 16 amino acids. This chain's CDR3 is CASSPRAGGPGGTQYF. CDR3 sequence (DNA): TGTGCCAGCAGCCCCCGAGCGGGAGGGCCAGGGGGTACGCAGTATTTT.

V is TRBV7-2 and J is TRBJ1-6; D unclear. Trimming stripped 5 bases from V and 0 bases from J, with 5 bases between. CDR1 and CDR2 (germline): SGHTA, FQGNSA. The CDR3 is 14 amino acids. The CDR3 nucleotides are TGTGCCAGCAGCCCGCCCTCCTATAATTCACCCCTCCACTTT. This translates into CASSPPSYNSPLHF.

The chain employs TRBV2 and TRBJ2-2, with 7 bases identical to TRBD1. Germline V gives CDR1 SNHLY, CDR2 FYNNEI. The CDR3 extends over 13 amino acids. V shed 6 bases, J shed 6 bases, and the junction held 4 bases outside the gene matches. Here the CDR3 reads CASRTQGAGELFF. The CDR3 region has the DNA TGTGCCAGCAGGACCCAGGGGGCCGGGGAGCTGTTTTTT.

The chain is built from TRBV5-1 and TRBJ2-7, with D possibly TRBD2 on 6 matching bases. The CDR3 extends over 14 amino acids. Trimming shortened V by 2 bases and J by 4 bases, and 13 bases separated the two germline ends. From germline, CDR1 is SGHRS and CDR2 YFSETQ. Here the CDR3 DNA reads TGCGCCAGCAGCTTCTTGCGGGGACGGTACGAGCAGTACTTC. This codes for CASSFLRGRYEQYF. Using reference TRBV5-1 and TRBJ2-7 for the parts outside the CDR3, the full variable domain is KAGVTQTPRYLIKTRGQQVTLSCSPISGHRSVSWYQQTPGQGLQFLFEYFSETQRNKGNFPGRFSGRQFSNSRSEMNVSTLELGDSALYLCASSFLRGRYEQYFGPGTRLTVT.

V is TRBV5-5 and J is TRBJ2-7, with 8 bases aligning to TRBD1. V gave up 4 bases and J gave up 3 bases; unmatched junction bases: 9. Germline V gene lookup returns CDR1 SGHKS and CDR2 YYEKEE (reference sequence). The CDR3 is made up of 15 amino acids. The CDR3, as DNA: TGTGCCAGCAGCCCGTGGGGACAGGCGCTCTACGAGCAGTACTTC. Residues: CASSPWGQALYEQYF.

To note about this clone: Additional DNA sequences in this sample encode the identical CDR3. The J gene is TRBJ2-1, the V gene TRBV27, with D tentatively TRBD2 (5 bases). The V and J ends lost 6 bases and 8 bases respectively, with 11 bases between them. The CDR3 consists of 12 residues. Germline CDR1 MNHEY, CDR2 SMNVEV (reference sequence). The CDR3 DNA reads as TGTGCCAGCAGCCCGGCCGGGGATGAGCAGTTCTTC. Protein product: CASSPAGDEQFF.

This rearrangement joins TRBV7-8 to TRBJ1-5; D gene uncertain. CDR1 SGHVS and CDR2 FQNEAQ come from the germline V gene. The CDR3 is 12 residues long. V dropped 4 bases and J dropped 3 bases, with 4 bases sitting between them. The CDR3 protein is CASSSPNQPQHF. The CDR3 DNA reads as TGTGCCAGCAGCTCCCCCAATCAGCCCCAGCATTTT.

This rearrangement joins TRBV19 to TRBJ2-1; 11 bases line up with TRBD2. Trimming at V came to 5 bases and at J to 14 bases, leaving 14 bases not matched to a gene. The germline V gene encodes CDR1 LNHDA and CDR2 SQIVND (reference sequence). There are 15 residues in the CDR3. In DNA form, the CDR3 reads TGTGCCAGTAGTGTGGGACTAGCGGCAGGCCAGCCGAAGTTCTTC. Translating it yields CASSVGLAAGQPKFF.

This chain links TRBV29-1 with TRBJ2-3; TRBD2 is a possible D gene (5 bases). The germline V and J ends were trimmed by 3 bases and 6 bases, with 16 bases remaining between them. The CDR3 sequence is 14 residues long. Germline CDR1 is SQVTM and CDR2 is ANQGSEA. CDR3 nucleotides: TGCAGCGTTGAGGGCGCGGCTTCGGGGGATACGCAGTATTTT. It translates to CSVEGAASGDTQYF.

This clone came up a few times. The chain has TRBV2 and TRBJ1-5; D is ambiguous. This CDR3 is built from 12 residues. CDR1 is SNHLY and CDR2 is FYNNEI in the germline V gene. V dropped 5 bases and J dropped 5 bases, with 7 bases sitting between them. In DNA form, the CDR3 reads TGTGCCAGCAGTCGGGATTATCAGCCCCAGCATTTT. Translated, it gives CASSRDYQPQHF. The full variable domain, with the rest looked up from reference TRBV2 and TRBJ1-5, is EPEVTQTPSHQVTQMGQEVILRCVPISNHLYFYWYRQILGQKVEFLVSFYNNEISEKSEIFDDQFSVERPDGSNFTLKIRSTKLEDSAMYFCASSRDYQPQHFGDGTRLSIL.

This clone came up many times. This sequence joins TRBV30 and TRBJ1-4, with 9 bases that match TRBD1. Germline CDR1 reads GTSNPN; CDR2 reads SVGIG (reference sequence). This CDR3 has 13 amino acids. Trimming took 5 bases from V and 8 from J; bases not matched to a gene: 6. The CDR3, as DNA: TGTGCCTGGGCGGGACAGGGATTAGAAAAACTGTTTTTT. The encoded protein is CAWAGQGLEKLFF.

This clone was counted a few times. The V and J genes are TRBV28 and TRBJ1-5; perhaps TRBD1 as D (6 bases). This CDR3 comprises 16 residues. The germline gives CDR1 MDHEN, CDR2 SYDVKM. V lost 5 bases to trimming and J lost 3 bases, with 17 bases between them. Here the CDR3 DNA reads TGTGCCAGCAGTCCCCCCGGGACACCTTTCAATCAGCCCCAGCATTTT. Amino acids: CASSPPGTPFNQPQHF.

The V call is TRBV5-6, the J call TRBJ2-1; no firm D call. CDR1 and CDR2 from the germline V gene are SGHDT and YYEEEE. The CDR3 extends over 13 amino acids. Between the trimmed V and J ends, which lost 5 bases and 9 bases, there was a span of 15 bases. CDR3 in amino acids: CASRAWIELEQFF. The CDR3, as DNA: TGTGCCAGCAGAGCTTGGATAGAGCTTGAGCAGTTCTTC.

The rearrangement links TRBV30 to TRBJ1-2; the D is unclear. The germline gives CDR1 GTSNPN, CDR2 SVGIG (reference sequence). V was shortened by 0 bases and J by 0 bases, with 11 bases between the two germline ends. The CDR3 covers 15 residues. CDR3 DNA: TGTGCCTGGAGTGTCTCTCTCTACGCTAACTATGGCTACACCTTC. Protein sequence: CAWSVSLYANYGYTF.

V gene TRBV25-1 combines with J gene TRBJ1-4, with 8 positions matching TRBD1. The CDR3 covers 13 residues. Germline loops: CDR1 MGHDK, CDR2 SYGVNS. Unmatched junction bases numbered 6, after V lost 5 bases and J lost 10 bases. DNA for the CDR3: TGTGCCAGCAGTCGACAGGGGAGGGGAAAACTGTTTTTT. Its translation: CASSRQGRGKLFF.

The chain uses TRBV6-5 and TRBJ2-2; the D gene is possibly TRBD1 (5 bases). There are 13 residues in the CDR3. CDR1 and CDR2 from the germline V gene are MNHEY and SVGAGI. The V gene lost 6 bases and the J gene lost 6 bases, with 11 bases spanning the gap. The CDR3 DNA reads as TGTGCCAGCAGCCTCGACAGCGCCGGGGAGCTGTTTTTT. This encodes CASSLDSAGELFF.

The sample holds one count of this clone. The chain joins TRBV28 to TRBJ1-2; a weak D match, TRBD1 (5 bases). This CDR3 comprises 17 residues. V lost 4 bases and J 4 bases, leaving 22 bases between the germline ends. In germline, CDR1 is MDHEN, CDR2 SYDVKM. The CDR3 sequence: CASSSPQGTQASYGYTF. CDR3 bases: TGTGCCAGCAGTTCGCCCCAGGGCACACAGGCTTCCTATGGCTACACCTTC.

The genes are TRBV6-5 and TRBJ2-5; 9 positions agree with TRBD1. Per germline, CDR1 MNHEY and CDR2 SVGAGI. CDR3 length: 14 amino acids. V lost 6 bases and J lost 5; bases outside the gene matches: 7. The CDR3 protein is CASRRTGAAETQYF. CDR3 in DNA: TGTGCCAGCAGGCGGACAGGGGCGGCGGAGACCCAGTACTTC.

This clone turned up a few times. The genes are TRBV6-1 and TRBJ1-1, with 11 bases that match TRBD1. The CDR3 runs 16 residues. Germline CDR1 and CDR2: MNHNS and SASEGT. Trimming removed 0 bases from V and 5 bases from J; junction bases left unmatched: 5. The CDR3 loop reads CASSEAAGTGGTEAFF. As DNA, the CDR3 is TGTGCCAGCAGTGAAGCCGCGGGGACAGGGGGGACTGAAGCTTTCTTT.

This clone was detected ten times or more. This chain links TRBV29-1 with TRBJ1-2; no reliable D call. The germline CDR1 and CDR2 sequences are SQVTM and ANQGSEA. Deletions cut 6 bases from V and 7 bases from J, with 6 bases between. This CDR3 contains 9 residues. The CDR3 DNA sequence: TGCAGCGTCGAGGGTGGCTACACCTTC. Translated: CSVEGGYTF.

This clone was picked up many times. CDR3 protein: CASSLGGFEETQYF. Written as DNA, the CDR3 is TGTGCCAGCAGCTTGGGGGGTTTCGAAGAGACCCAGTACTTC. The chain is built from TRBV7-3 and TRBJ2-5; D perhaps matches TRBD2 (6 bases). This CDR3 region has 14 residues. CDR1 is SGHTA and CDR2 is FQGTGA in the germline V gene. The V gene lost 3 bases and the J gene lost 3 bases, with 11 bases spanning the gap.